This section outlines one TCR beta chain sequence together with its context. The sample comes from a study of blood T cell repertoires in COVID-19. Participants spanned ages about 18 to 89 years and resided in roughly 22 US areas. Assignments of participants to cohorts depended upon their own reported clinical history. Resolution of symptoms, clearance, or two negative PCRs was present in recovered Cohort 3 donors. In the authors' methods: Estimates of nucleated cell counts were drawn from the amplification of reference gene primers. Assay used: immunoSEQ multiplex PCR; TCRdb lists only in-frame clones, some missing. The DNA was the basis for D and trimming; V, J and clone size are from that table. The table records about 210,000 clones, 75% to 90% of them present only once. Trimming pared 1 base from V and 7 bases from J, leaving 10 bases between. The V gene's germline CDR1 is LGHDT and CDR2 YNNKEL (reference sequence). This CDR3 contains 13 residues.

Sequenced material: PBMCs or T cells enriched from blood (not recorded which). The rearrangement links TRBV3-1 (or the pseudogene TRBV3-2) to TRBJ1-2, with a possible D match to TRBD1 (6 bases). The sequence was collected from a man between 40 and 49 years old who had recovered from COVID-19. In nucleotides, the CDR3 is TGTGCCAGCAGCCAAGTAAAAGGGGGTGGCTACACCTTC. Protein: CASSQVKGGGYTF.